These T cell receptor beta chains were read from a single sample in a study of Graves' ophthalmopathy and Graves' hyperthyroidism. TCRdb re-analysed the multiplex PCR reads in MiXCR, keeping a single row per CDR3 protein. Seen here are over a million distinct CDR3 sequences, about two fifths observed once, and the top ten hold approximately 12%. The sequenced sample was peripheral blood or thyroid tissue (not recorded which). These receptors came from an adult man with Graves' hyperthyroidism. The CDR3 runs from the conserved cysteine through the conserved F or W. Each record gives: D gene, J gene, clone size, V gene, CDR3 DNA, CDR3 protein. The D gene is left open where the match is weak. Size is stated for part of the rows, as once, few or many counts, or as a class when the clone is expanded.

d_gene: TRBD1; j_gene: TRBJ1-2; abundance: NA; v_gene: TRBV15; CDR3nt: TGTGCCACCAGCATTGACAGGGGCAGAATCTATGGCTACACCTTC; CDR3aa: CATSIDRGRIYGYTF
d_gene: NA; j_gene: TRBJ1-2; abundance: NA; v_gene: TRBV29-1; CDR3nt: TGCAGCGTGAACCGGGGTAGACAGATCCCTAACTATGGCTACACCTTC; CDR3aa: CSVNRGRQIPNYGYTF
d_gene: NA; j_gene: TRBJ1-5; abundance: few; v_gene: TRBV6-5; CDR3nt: TGTGCCAGCAGCCGTAATGTTGGGAATCAGCCCCAGCATTTT; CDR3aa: CASSRNVGNQPQHF
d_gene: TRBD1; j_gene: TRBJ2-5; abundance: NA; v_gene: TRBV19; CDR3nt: TGTGCCAGTAGTACCCCCGGACAGGGGGTCCAAGAGACCCAGTACTTC; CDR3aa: CASSTPGQGVQETQYF
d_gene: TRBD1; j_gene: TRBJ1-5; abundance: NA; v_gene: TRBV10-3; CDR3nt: TGTGCCAGCACCAACAGGGGAGGACAGCCCCAGCATTTT; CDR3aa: CASTNRGGQPQHF
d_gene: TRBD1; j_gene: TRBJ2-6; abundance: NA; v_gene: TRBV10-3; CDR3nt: TGTGCCATCGGGGGGGACAGGGGGTTCTCTGGGGCCAACGTCCTGGCTTTC; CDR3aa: CAIGGDRGFSGANVLAF
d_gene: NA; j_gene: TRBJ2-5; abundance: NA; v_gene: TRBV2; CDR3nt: TGTGCCGGCAAGTGGGACGTTCAAGAGACCCAGTACTTC; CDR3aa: CAGKWDVQETQYF
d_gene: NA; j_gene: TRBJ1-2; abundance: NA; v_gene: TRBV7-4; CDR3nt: TGTGCCAGCAGCCCCCGGGCCGTTGAAACTAACTATGGCTACACCTTC; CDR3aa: CASSPRAVETNYGYTF
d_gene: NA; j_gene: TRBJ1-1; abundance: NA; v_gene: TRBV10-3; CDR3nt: TGTGCCATCAGTGGGGAATTGGGTCGGGGAGCTTTCTTT; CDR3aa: CAISGELGRGAFF
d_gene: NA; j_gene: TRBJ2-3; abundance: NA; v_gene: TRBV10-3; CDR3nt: TGTGCCATCAGTGAGTCAGTCGGGCGGAAAACGCAGTATTTT; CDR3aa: CAISESVGRKTQYF
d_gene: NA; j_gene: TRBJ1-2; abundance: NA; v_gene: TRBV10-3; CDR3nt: TGTGCCAGCAGCACCCTAATTCGGCGTGGTGGCTACACCTTC; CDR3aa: CASSTLIRRGGYTF
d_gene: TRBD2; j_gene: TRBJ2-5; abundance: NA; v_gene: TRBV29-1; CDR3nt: TGCAGCGTTGTCGGGGGACTAGCGGAGACCCAGTACTTC; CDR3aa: CSVVGGLAETQYF
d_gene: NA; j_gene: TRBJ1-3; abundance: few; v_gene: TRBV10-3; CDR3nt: TGTGCCATCACAGGGAATGGAAACACCATATATTTT; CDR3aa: CAITGNGNTIYF
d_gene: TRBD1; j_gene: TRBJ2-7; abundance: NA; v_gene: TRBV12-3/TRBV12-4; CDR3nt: TGTGCCAGCAGTCTAGGGACAGTGAGTGAGCAGTACTTC; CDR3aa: CASSLGTVSEQYF
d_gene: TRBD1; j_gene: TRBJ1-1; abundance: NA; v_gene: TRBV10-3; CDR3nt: TGTGCCAGCAGTGAAAGCGGGACAGGGCCGTGGACTGAAGCTTTCTTT; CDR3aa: CASSESGTGPWTEAFF
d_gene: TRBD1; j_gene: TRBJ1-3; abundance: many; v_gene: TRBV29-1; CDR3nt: TGCAGCGTTGCCGGACAGGGAGGGGGATCTGGAAACACCATATATTTT; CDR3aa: CSVAGQGGGSGNTIYF
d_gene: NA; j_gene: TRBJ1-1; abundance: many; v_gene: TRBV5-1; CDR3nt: TGCGCCAGCAGCTTTATTTCCTCGGGGAACACTGAAGCTTTCTTT; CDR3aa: CASSFISSGNTEAFF
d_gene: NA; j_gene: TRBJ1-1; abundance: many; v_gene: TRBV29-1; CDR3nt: TGCAGCGTTGAATCGGAGGGGGTAGGCCCTGAAGCTTTCTTT; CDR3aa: CSVESEGVGPEAFF
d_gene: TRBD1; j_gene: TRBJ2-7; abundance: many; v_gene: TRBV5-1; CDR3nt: TGCGCCAGCAGCGGGGGACAGGCCTCCTACGAGCAGTACTTC; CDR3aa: CASSGGQASYEQYF
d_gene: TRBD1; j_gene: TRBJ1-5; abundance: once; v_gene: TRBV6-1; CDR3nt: TGTGCCAGCACCCCAGCAGGGGGCCTAGGAAAGCCCCAGCATTTT; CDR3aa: CASTPAGGLGKPQHF
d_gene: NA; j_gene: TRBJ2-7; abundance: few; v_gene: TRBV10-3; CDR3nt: TGTGCCAGCAGCCTACCCCCCTACAAGCAGTACTTC; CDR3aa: CASSLPPYKQYF
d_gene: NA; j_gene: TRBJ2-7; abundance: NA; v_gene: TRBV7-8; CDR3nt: TGTGCCAGCAGCTTAGTAGCAGAGTACGAGCAGTACTTC; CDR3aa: CASSLVAEYEQYF
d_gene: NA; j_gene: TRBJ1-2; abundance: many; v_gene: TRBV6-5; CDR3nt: TGTGCCAGCAGTCGTGGACAAAACTATGGCTACACCTTC; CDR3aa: CASSRGQNYGYTF
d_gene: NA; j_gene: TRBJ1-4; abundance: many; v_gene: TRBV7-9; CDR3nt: TGTGCCAGCAGCTTATGGGCAGGAGTCAGAGGGGAAAAACTGTTTTTT; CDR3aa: CASSLWAGVRGEKLFF
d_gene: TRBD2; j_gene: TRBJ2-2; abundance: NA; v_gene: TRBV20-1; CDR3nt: TGCAGTGCTAGCTCTAGCGGGAGGGCCCTTTCGGACACCGGGGAGCTGTTTTTT; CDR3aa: CSASSSGRALSDTGELFF
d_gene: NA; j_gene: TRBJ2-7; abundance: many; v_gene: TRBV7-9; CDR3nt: TGTGCCAGCAGCCCATACGGTTACGAGCAGTACTTC; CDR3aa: CASSPYGYEQYF
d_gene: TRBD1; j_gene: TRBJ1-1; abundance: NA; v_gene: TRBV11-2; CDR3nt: TGTGCCAGCAGCTTGACAGGGGCCCCAGCTTTCTTT; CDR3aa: CASSLTGAPAFF
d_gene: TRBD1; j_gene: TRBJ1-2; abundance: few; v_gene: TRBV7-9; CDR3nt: TGTGCCAGCAGCTCGACAGGGAGTCCGTATGGCTACACCTTC; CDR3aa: CASSSTGSPYGYTF
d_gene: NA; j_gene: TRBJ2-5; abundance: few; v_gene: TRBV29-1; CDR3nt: TGCAGCGTGCCGTGGGTCGGAGAGACCCAGTACTTC; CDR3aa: CSVPWVGETQYF
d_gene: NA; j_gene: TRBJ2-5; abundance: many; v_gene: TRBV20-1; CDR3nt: TGCAGTGCTAGGGGCGTAGGGGCCTACCAAGAGACCCAGTACTTC; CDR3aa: CSARGVGAYQETQYF
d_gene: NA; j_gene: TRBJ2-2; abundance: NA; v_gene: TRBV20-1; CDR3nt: TGCAGTGCCCCACAATATATGACAGGGAACACCGGGGAGCTGTTTTTT; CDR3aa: CSAPQYMTGNTGELFF
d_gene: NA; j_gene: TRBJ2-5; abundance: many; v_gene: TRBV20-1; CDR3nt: TGCAGTGCTAGACAGCACGGTCAAGAGACCCAGTACTTC; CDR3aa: CSARQHGQETQYF
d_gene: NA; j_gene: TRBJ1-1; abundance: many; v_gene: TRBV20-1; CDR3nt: TGCAGTGCTAGACTTGACAGGAACGAAGCTTTCTTT; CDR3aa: CSARLDRNEAFF
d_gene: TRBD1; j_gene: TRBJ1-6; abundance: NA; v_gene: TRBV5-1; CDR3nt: TGCGCCAGCAGCAAAAAGACAGGGAGCTCCTATAATTCACCCCTCCACTTT; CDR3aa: CASSKKTGSSYNSPLHF
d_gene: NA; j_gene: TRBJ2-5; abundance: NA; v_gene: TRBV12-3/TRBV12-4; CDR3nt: TGTGCCAGCAGTTACACAGGGTTGGAGACCCAGTACTTC; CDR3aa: CASSYTGLETQYF
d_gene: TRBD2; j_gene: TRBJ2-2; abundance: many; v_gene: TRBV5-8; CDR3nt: TGTGCCAGCAGCTTGGGACTAGCAAGAGCGTCAGGGGAGCTGTTTTTT; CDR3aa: CASSLGLARASGELFF
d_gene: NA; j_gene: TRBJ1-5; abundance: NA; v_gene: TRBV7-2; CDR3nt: TGTGCCAGCAACTTTGTAGGAGGGACGGAGACCCAGCATTTT; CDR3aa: CASNFVGGTETQHF
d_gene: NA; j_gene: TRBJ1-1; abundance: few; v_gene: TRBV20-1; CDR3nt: TGCAGTTACCTCGGGGGGCGAGACACTGAAGCTTTCTTT; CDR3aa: CSYLGGRDTEAFF
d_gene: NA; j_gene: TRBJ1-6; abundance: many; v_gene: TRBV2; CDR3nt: TGTGCCAGCAGTGAAGACGGCAGAGACATGTATTCACCCCTCCACTTT; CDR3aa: CASSEDGRDMYSPLHF
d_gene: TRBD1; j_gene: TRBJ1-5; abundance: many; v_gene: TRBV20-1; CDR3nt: TGCAGTGCTAGAGATCTCAGGGAGGGACAGGATCCGCCCCAGCATTTT; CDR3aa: CSARDLREGQDPPQHF
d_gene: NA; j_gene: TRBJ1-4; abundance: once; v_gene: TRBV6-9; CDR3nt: TGTGCCAGCAGGACAGCCCCTAATGAAAAACTGTTTTTT; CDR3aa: CASRTAPNEKLFF
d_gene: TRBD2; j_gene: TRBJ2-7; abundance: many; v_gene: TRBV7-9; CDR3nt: TGTGCCAGCAGCTCGGGACTAGCGGGGGATGCCTACGAGCAGTACTTC; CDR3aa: CASSSGLAGDAYEQYF
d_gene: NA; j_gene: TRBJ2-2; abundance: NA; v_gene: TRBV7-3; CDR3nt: TGTGCCAGCAGCCCCTCGGGCGGATGGAACACCGGGGAGCTGTTTTTT; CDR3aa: CASSPSGGWNTGELFF
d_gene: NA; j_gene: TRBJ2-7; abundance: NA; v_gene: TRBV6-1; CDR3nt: TGTGCCAGCAGGGCAGTGGAGCAGTACTTC; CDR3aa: CASRAVEQYF
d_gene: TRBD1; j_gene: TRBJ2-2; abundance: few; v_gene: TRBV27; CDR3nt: TGTGCCACCACCCGTAGGCAGGGGGCCGGGGAGCTGTTTTTT; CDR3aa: CATTRRQGAGELFF